The 8 T cell receptor beta chains reported below all come from one sample, sequenced in a study of T cells in Graves' hyperthyroidism and ophthalmopathy. There were TCR beta CDR3 regions amplified from RNA transcripts. Researchers ran a first-round RT-PCR on the TCR CDR3 using the HTBI primer set. One entry per CDR3 protein results from TCRdb running MiXCR on the multiplex PCR reads. The sample yields under 350,000 distinct CDR3 sequences, about 18% seen once. Sequencing input: blood. All receptors come from a woman aged 50 to 60 with Graves' hyperthyroidism.

This clonotype appeared many times. V is TRBV20-1 and J is TRBJ2-3; D is ambiguous. Per germline, CDR1 DFQATT and CDR2 SNEGSKA (reference sequence). V was cut by 1 base and J by 8 bases, with 10 bases left in between. CDR3 length: 12 amino acids. CDR3 sequence reads: CSARVSVATQYF. CDR3 in DNA: TGCAGTGCTAGAGTATCGGTAGCTACGCAGTATTTT.

V gene TRBV27 combines with J gene TRBJ1-2, with TRBD1 as a possible D gene (6 bases). The CDR3 runs 13 residues. Deletions cut 5 bases from V and 9 bases from J, with 16 bases between. Germline V gene lookup returns CDR1 MNHEY and CDR2 SMNVEV (reference sequence). In DNA, the CDR3 is TGTGCCAGCAGTCCCGGGACATATAATAGCTACACCTTC. It is translated as CASSPGTYNSYTF.

The V gene is TRBV28, the J gene TRBJ1-3; 8 bases agree with TRBD1. The CDR3 is 15 amino acids. CDR1 is MDHEN, CDR2 SYDVKM, per germline. Germline trimming cut 6 bases from V and 4 bases from J; bases unmatched to any gene: 8. In nucleotides, the CDR3 is TGTGCCAGCAGGCCCCAGGGGGCGAGGGGAAACACCATATATTTT. Residues: CASRPQGARGNTIYF.

This clonotype came up many times. CDR3 DNA: TGTGCCAGCAGTGAGTGGGTAGCCCATGAGCAGTTCTTC. Its protein product is CASSEWVAHEQFF. The chain links TRBV2 to TRBJ2-1, with D uncertain. The germline gives CDR1 SNHLY, CDR2 FYNNEI. Trimming took 3 bases from V and 8 from J, leaving 11 bases between them. The CDR3 loop spans 13 amino acids.

This clonotype was picked up many times. This chain links TRBV18 with TRBJ2-3; D uncertain. CDR3 length: 11 amino acids. Trimming removed 4 bases from V and 5 bases from J, with 4 bases in between. CDR1 and CDR2 (germline): KGHSH, LQKENI. CDR3 nucleotides: TGTGCCAGCTCACGGCAAGATACGCAGTATTTT. It is translated as CASSRQDTQYF.

This clonotype has more than one count but fewer than ten. CDR3 nucleotide sequence: TGCGCCAGCAGCCAAGTAGGGACAGGGGATTCACCCCTCCACTTT. Translating it yields CASSQVGTGDSPLHF. The chain recombines TRBV4-1 with TRBJ1-6, with 10 nucleotides matching TRBD1. J was trimmed by 8 bases and V by 1 base; bases with no gene match: 2. The CDR3 spans 15 residues. Germline V gene sequence: CDR1 MGHRA, CDR2 YSYEKL.

This clonotype was picked up many times. This rearrangement joins TRBV2 to TRBJ2-7; unclear D gene. The CDR3 consists of 12 residues. Per germline, CDR1 SNHLY and CDR2 FYNNEI. The V and J ends lost 8 bases and 2 bases respectively, with 10 bases between them. The CDR3 loop is CASLESTYEQYF. CDR3 sequence (DNA): TGTGCCAGCCTGGAGAGTACCTACGAGCAGTACTTC.

This clonotype was counted at least ten times. This chain uses TRBV18 with TRBJ2-7; 9 positions agree with TRBD2. CDR1 KGHSH and CDR2 LQKENI come from the germline V gene. J gave up 5 bases and V 3 bases, and 8 bases lay outside the gene matches. The CDR3 contains 15 residues. The CDR3 sequence is CASSPSIAGADEQYF. In nucleotides, the CDR3 is TGTGCCAGCTCACCGTCGATAGCGGGAGCGGACGAGCAGTACTTC.